A selection of T cell receptor beta chains follows, all from one sample in a study of control samples from healthy donors and cancer patients. TCRdb's copy holds only in-frame clones and misses some; the assay was immunoSEQ multiplex PCR. The sample records some 120,000 clones, more than 85% being singletons. Sequencing was carried out using blood. These receptor sequences come from a young man in good health. Each CDR3 is given with its conserved first and last residue. The D gene is left open where the match is weak.

cdr3_length j_call d_call v_call cdr3_nt cdr3_aa
15 TRBJ2-2 TRBD2 TRBV7-2 TGTGCCAGCAGCCGGACTAGCGGGAACACCGGGGAGCTGTTTTTT CASSRTSGNTGELFF
15 TRBJ2-4 NA TRBV30 TGTGCCTGGAGTGCGAGGGGGGGCCCAGTTAGCATTCAGTACTTC CAWSARGGPVSIQYF
15 TRBJ2-1 NA TRBV7-3 TGTGCCAGCAGCCCCTTGGGGGGAGCCTACAATGAGCAGTTCTTC CASSPLGGAYNEQFF
11 TRBJ1-1 NA TRBV20-1 TGCAGTGCTAGTTACGGGACTGAAGCTTTCTTT CSASYGTEAFF
17 TRBJ2-3 NA TRBV7-2 TGTGCCAGCAGCTTAAGTTTATGGGGACCCCGGCGGGATACGCAGTATTTT CASSLSLWGPRRDTQYF
13 TRBJ1-1 NA TRBV6-5 TGTGCCAGCAGTTACCTGGGAGACACTGAAGCTTTCTTT CASSYLGDTEAFF
16 TRBJ2-5 TRBD2 TRBV6-5 TGTGCCAGCAGTTACGAATTAGCGGGGGGGCAGGAGACCCAGTACTTC CASSYELAGGQETQYF
15 TRBJ1-1 TRBD1 TRBV7-9 TGTGCCAGCAGCCAAACAGGGGGCCTGAACACTGAAGCTTTCTTT CASSQTGGLNTEAFF
13 TRBJ1-2 NA TRBV11-2 TGTGCCAGCAGCTATACAGGGAACTATGGCTACACCTTC CASSYTGNYGYTF
14 TRBJ2-5 TRBD1 TRBV6-5 TGTGCCAGCAGTAGACAGGGATACCAAGAGACCCAGTACTTC CASSRQGYQETQYF
15 TRBJ1-2 TRBD1 TRBV5-1 TGCGCCAGCAGCTTGAACAGGGGGCAGGATTATGGCTACACCTTC CASSLNRGQDYGYTF
9 TRBJ1-5 NA TRBV6-4 TGTGCCAGCTATCAGCCCCAGCATTTT CASYQPQHF
14 TRBJ2-7 NA TRBV27 TGTGCCAGCAGTTCAAACAGGCGCCCCTACGAGCAGTACTTC CASSSNRRPYEQYF
11 TRBJ1-4 NA TRBV11-2 TGTGCCAGCAGCTCAGACGTTAAACTGTTTTTT CASSSDVKLFF
16 TRBJ2-2 NA TRBV20-1 TGCAGTGCTAGTAGCGGTCGACCCGAGAACACCGGGGAGCTGTTTTTT CSASSGRPENTGELFF